The entry below gives a single TCR beta chain sequence along with its context. This clone was counted between two and nine times. Its antigen specificity is not known. No clone much larger than this one lies a single base away; base qualities are absent. V loses 7 bases, J loses 6 bases, and the germline ends lie 13 bases apart. CDR1 and CDR2 (ENHRY, SYGVKD) derive from the germline V gene. From cysteine to phenylalanine, the CDR3 is 12 amino acids long. The read is trimmed to its CDR3 DNA, 36 bases read in frame from base 1. The library was produced with the immunoSEQ multiplex PCR assay. For TCR sequencing, RNA was extracted from every sample and reverse transcribed into cDNA to serve as template. SuperScript III was used to make first-strand cDNA, primed with a 2:1 mix of oligo-dT and random hexamers. Amplification bias was assessed with a synthetic immune receptor repertoire, and residual bias was removed computationally. The authors processed their data as follows. Raw reads were preprocessed for error removal, and CDR3 was defined according to IMGT conventions as running from the conserved cysteine to phenylalanine. Clonality was computed by normalizing Shannon entropy by log2 of the number of productive unique TCRs and subtracting the result from 1. Scalp TCRbeta sequences were cross-referenced with sorted blood CD4 and CD8 repertoires so that the CD4 or CD8 identity of scalp clones could be inferred. TCRdb's version of the immuneACCESS table is confined to in-frame rearrangements and falls short of the full clone set. An unresolved V gene accounts for under half of the shortfall where checked; the remainder is of unknown origin. That table is the source of V, J and clone size, and D and trimming were worked out from the DNA. This sample is represented by 150,000 to 200,000 clones; 50% to 65% of them were singletons. The ten largest make up under 5.5% of the sample.

The data were taken from a study of CD8+ T cells in alopecia areata (dated by TCRdb to the late 2010s). About the investigation overall: The study used high-throughput TCRbeta sequencing to examine T cell clonal expansion in alopecia areata, in both the C3H/HeJ mouse model and human patients. On the human side, TCRbeta sequencing was run on scalp tissue and on sorted CD4+ and CD8+ peripheral blood T cells from healthy controls and from alopecia areata patients with either patchy or totalis/universalis disease. Clonality in the scalp was compared among normal scalp (n=4), patchy alopecia areata scalp (n=8), and alopecia totalis/universalis scalp (n=8). RNA was obtained with the PAXgene miRNA kit for fixed scalp, the miRNeasy kit for PBMCs, and the RNeasy kit for mouse skin. Amplification of TCRbeta CDR3 regions was done by immunoSEQ multiplex PCR using 35 Vbeta forward primers and 13 Jbeta reverse primers.

Study-wide conclusions, independent of this receptor: Compared with normal scalp, lesional scalp had higher clonality and more expanded CD8+ clones, particularly in alopecia totalis/universalis, a pattern that suggests antigenic drive. Compared with mice, TCR sequences shared between patients were less clear, possibly partly because of HLA diversity across the patient population. Unlike mouse skin, which is dominated by gammadelta T cells, normal human skin has resident alphabeta T cells that are also sequenced, and this complicates analysis of the scalp TCR repertoire.

After PBMCs were isolated by density centrifugation and stained for CD3, CD4 and CD8, a FACSAria was used to sort CD4+ and CD8+ T cells. Scalp biopsies and blood samples were provided by unaffected controls. Sequencing input: CD4+ T cells sorted from blood. The clonotype originates from a human donor in good health. The sequence links TRBV10-3 to TRBJ2-7; a tentative D call is TRBD2 (6 bases match). The sequenced DNA is TGTGCCATCACCCCCGGGGGAACCGAGCAGTACTTC. Its protein reads: CAITPGGTEQYF.